These 28 T cell receptor beta chains were all obtained from the same sample, sequenced in a study of T cell repertoires in cytomegalovirus infection. One entry per CDR3 protein, called by TCRdb with MiXCR from the reads. The data show 200,000 to 300,000 distinct CDR3 sequences, with roughly 10% seen just once and roughly 16% held by the top ten. The sequenced sample was PBMCs. The receptor set was obtained from a human donor in good health (CMV status not recorded). Some clones in this sample may be carry-over from other donors' samples.

The sample holds a few counts of this clonotype. The CDR3: CASSQVRSGSQYF. For the CDR3, the DNA is TGTGCCAGCAGCCAAGTAAGGAGCGGTTCGCAGTATTTT. V is TRBV3-1 and J is TRBJ2-3, with D perhaps matching TRBD2 (5 bases). The CDR3 loop spans 13 amino acids. Germline lookup yields CDR1 LGHDT and CDR2 YNNKEL (reference sequence). V lost 1 base and J 10 bases, leaving 12 bases between the germline ends.

The genes are TRBV20-1 and TRBJ2-2; no clear D. Trimming took off 5 bases at V and 7 bases at J, with 11 bases between the two ends. The CDR3 totals 12 residues. Germline V gives CDR1 DFQATT, CDR2 SNEGSKA (reference sequence). The CDR3 nucleotides read TGCAGTGCTGGGCCCGTCGGCGGGGAGCTGTTTTTT. Translating it yields CSAGPVGGELFF.

The V call is TRBV18, the J call TRBJ2-3, with 7 bases that match TRBD1. This CDR3 has 16 amino acids. Germline CDR1 and CDR2: KGHSH and LQKENI. The V gene end was trimmed by 0 bases and the J gene end by 1 base; junction bases not matched to a gene: 4. Written as DNA, the CDR3 is TGTGCCAGCTCACCACCGAGGGACAGCCGCACAGATACGCAGTATTTT. This gives the protein CASSPPRDSRTDTQYF.

The chain links TRBV7-9 to TRBJ2-5; TRBD1 aligns across 9 bases. Losses at the gene ends were 2 bases for V and 2 bases for J; bases not matched to a gene: 6. This CDR3 region has 16 residues. The germline V gene encodes CDR1 SEHNR and CDR2 FQNEAQ (reference sequence). CDR3 sequence (DNA): TGTGCCAGCAGCTTATCGGCTGGGACAGGGCAAGAGACCCAGTACTTC. Its translation: CASSLSAGTGQETQYF.

This clonotype was seen a few times. The chain is built from TRBV19 and TRBJ2-3; no reliable D call. V shed 5 bases and J shed 2 bases, with 11 bases lying between them. Looked up from germline, CDR1 is LNHDA and CDR2 is SQIVND (reference sequence). The CDR3 has 14 residues. CDR3 sequence reads: CASSPGPTTDTQYF. Written as DNA, the CDR3 is TGTGCCAGTAGTCCCGGACCGACCACAGATACGCAGTATTTT.

This clonotype was seen many times. The V and J genes are TRBV19 and TRBJ2-1, with D uncertain. CDR1 is LNHDA, CDR2 SQIVND, per germline (reference sequence). Trimming removed 9 bases at V and 5 bases at J, with 17 bases between. The CDR3 consists of 14 residues. The CDR3 nucleotides are TGTGCCAGCACCCCCCCCACCCGGCACAATGAGCAGTTCTTC. Protein sequence: CASTPPTRHNEQFF.

The CDR3: CASSLDGGYGYTF. In DNA, the CDR3 is TGTGCCAGCAGTTTAGACGGAGGGTATGGCTACACCTTC. The chain uses TRBV12-3 or TRBV12-4 and TRBJ1-2; D gene uncertain. The CDR3 runs to 13 residues. The V and J ends lost 1 base and 5 bases respectively, with 8 bases between them.

This clonotype appeared many times. The J gene is TRBJ2-7, the V gene TRBV6-1; TRBD2 matches 7 bases. Germline CDR1 reads MNHNS; CDR2 reads SASEGT. The CDR3 covers 14 residues. V shed 6 bases and J 3 bases; nucleotides not matched to a gene: 8. In nucleotides, the CDR3 is TGTGCCAGCAGCCCTACTCCGGGGGGCTACGAGCAGTACTTC. Residues: CASSPTPGGYEQYF.

The V and J genes are TRBV29-1 and TRBJ2-7; 9 bases line up with TRBD1. This CDR3 region has 12 residues. The V gene's germline CDR1 is SQVTM and CDR2 ANQGSEA. The trim removed 4 bases at V and 4 bases at J, leaving 2 bases unmatched. The CDR3 nucleotides read TGCAGCGTTGGGACAGGGGTATACGAGCAGTACTTC. Translation: CSVGTGVYEQYF.

The rearrangement uses TRBV6-2 or TRBV6-3 and TRBJ2-7, with 8 bases aligning to TRBD1. The CDR3 is 14 residues long. V gave up 7 bases and J gave up 0 bases; unmatched junction bases: 5. The germline V gene has CDR1 MNHEY and CDR2 SVGEGT. CDR3 protein: CASKGQGVSYEQYF. CDR3 nucleotide sequence: TGTGCCAGCAAAGGACAGGGAGTCTCCTACGAGCAGTACTTC.

This clonotype was seen a few times. The genes are TRBV28 and TRBJ1-5; a possible D gene is TRBD1 (5 bases). Germline-derived CDR1 and CDR2 are MDHEN and SYDVKM. The CDR3 covers 15 residues. V was pared by 5 bases and J by 6 bases, with 17 bases between. CDR3 protein: CASSATIGTTQPQHF. The CDR3 DNA sequence: TGTGCCAGCAGTGCCACAATTGGGACGACTCAGCCCCAGCATTTT.

The sample holds many counts of this clonotype. The chain recombines TRBV12-3 or TRBV12-4 with TRBJ2-5, with 8 bases identical to TRBD1. The CDR3 runs to 13 residues. The J segment lost 3 bases and the V segment lost 6 bases, leaving 3 bases of the junction unmatched. CDR3 nucleotides: TGTGCCAGCAGGACAGGGGCAAAAGAGACCCAGTACTTC. Translating gives CASRTGAKETQYF.

The chain employs TRBV19 and TRBJ2-6, with no clear D. CDR1 LNHDA and CDR2 SQIVND come from the germline V gene (reference sequence). The CDR3 extends over 16 amino acids. Trimming stripped 6 bases from V and 0 bases from J, with 12 bases between. CDR3 DNA: TGTGCCAGTAGCGCTTACCTCCTCTCTGGGGCCAACGTCCTGACTTTC. This gives the protein CASSAYLLSGANVLTF.

This clonotype was found many times. V and J are TRBV7-2 and TRBJ1-1, with D possibly being TRBD1 (6 bases). The CDR3 extends over 16 amino acids. V was trimmed by 2 bases and J by 0 bases, leaving 13 bases between them. Germline values: CDR1 SGHTA, CDR2 FQGNSA. The CDR3 nucleotides read TGTGCCAGCAGCTTACAGGGGCCCGCGATGAACACTGAAGCTTTCTTT. As protein: CASSLQGPAMNTEAFF.

The chain combines TRBV13 with TRBJ1-3; D not resolved. The ends were cut back, 5 bases at V and 4 bases at J, with 15 bases in the middle. The CDR3 is made up of 15 amino acids. In germline, CDR1 is PRHDT, CDR2 FYEKMQ (reference sequence). CDR3 nucleotide sequence: TGTGCCAGCAGCCTCCAGAGACATGGGGGAAACACCATATATTTT. It codes for CASSLQRHGGNTIYF. Full variable domain (outside the CDR3, taken from reference TRBV13 and TRBJ1-3): AAGVIQSPRHLIKEKRETATLKCYPIPRHDTVYWYQQGPGQDPQFLISFYEKMQSDKGSIPDRFSAQQFSDYHSELNMSSLELGDSALYFCASSLQRHGGNTIYFGEGSWLTVV.

There are many counts of this clonotype. This chain uses TRBV7-9 with TRBJ2-2; 10 positions agree with TRBD2. The germline V gene encodes CDR1 SEHNR and CDR2 FQNEAQ (reference sequence). The CDR3 contains 15 residues. V lost 4 bases to trimming and J lost 5 bases; unmatched junction nucleotides: 4. The DNA of the CDR3 is TGTGCCAGCAGCTCCACTAGCGGGGCGACCGGGGAGCTGTTTTTT. This encodes CASSSTSGATGELFF.

Many counts were recorded for this clonotype. The chain carries TRBV28 and TRBJ1-6, with 8 bases matching TRBD1. CDR1 MDHEN and CDR2 SYDVKM come from the germline V gene. This CDR3 contains 16 residues. Trimming at V came to 6 bases and at J to 7 bases, leaving 11 bases not matched to a gene. CDR3 loop: CASSTRQGAGNSPLHF. The CDR3 bases are TGTGCCAGCAGCACAAGGCAGGGGGCAGGAAATTCACCCCTCCACTTT.

This chain uses TRBV3-1 with TRBJ2-1, with D tentatively TRBD1 (6 bases). The germline CDR1 and CDR2 sequences are LGHDT and YNNKEL (reference sequence). Trimming removed 0 bases from V and 1 base from J, with 22 bases in between. The CDR3 is 20 amino acids. The CDR3 DNA sequence: TGTGCCAGCAGCCAAGATAGGTCCAGGGGCTGGGAGAGGTCCTACAATGAGCAGTTCTTC. Translated: CASSQDRSRGWERSYNEQFF.

In this sample, this clonotype turned up many times. The chain carries TRBV7-9 and TRBJ2-1, with D perhaps matching TRBD1 or TRBD2 (6 bases each). The CDR3 has 18 amino acids. CDR1 and CDR2 (germline): SEHNR, FQNEAQ (reference sequence). Trimming pared 4 bases from V and 0 bases from J, leaving 19 bases between. The CDR3 sequence: CASSSMGGPIISYNEQFF. The CDR3 DNA reads TGTGCCAGCAGCTCCATGGGGGGCCCGATAATCTCCTACAATGAGCAGTTCTTC.

This clonotype showed up many times. The chain is built from TRBV6-2 or TRBV6-3 and TRBJ1-5, with 7 bases fitting TRBD1. CDR1 is MNHEY and CDR2 is SVGEGT in the germline V gene. V lost 8 bases and J lost 7; bases outside the gene matches: 8. This CDR3 region has 13 residues. The CDR3 DNA reads as TGTGCCAGCCGAGACCAGACAGGGCAGCCCCAGCATTTT. This encodes CASRDQTGQPQHF.

This clonotype is judged large. The V call is TRBV7-2, the J call TRBJ2-3; TRBD2 matches 8 bases. Germline V lookup: CDR1 SGHTA, CDR2 FQGNSA. V was clipped by 2 bases and J by 5 bases; unmatched bases: 6. There are 15 residues in the CDR3. CDR3 coding DNA: TGTGCCAGCAGCTTAATCCTAGCGGGCGGAGATACGCAGTATTTT. Translated: CASSLILAGGDTQYF.

This clonotype appeared a few times. V usage is TRBV25-1 and J usage is TRBJ2-5, with D possibly TRBD2 on 5 matching bases. The CDR3 extends over 14 amino acids. Trimming cost V 3 bases and J 0 bases, with 8 bases left between them. The germline V gene has CDR1 MGHDK and CDR2 SYGVNS. For the CDR3, the DNA is TGTGCCAGCAGTGATCCGGGAAACCAAGAGACCCAGTACTTC. Protein: CASSDPGNQETQYF.

This clonotype was seen many times. This chain links TRBV7-2 with TRBJ1-4; D gene uncertain. Trimming cost V 5 bases and J 8 bases, with 9 bases left between them. Germline-derived CDR1 and CDR2 are SGHTA and FQGNSA. The CDR3 is 12 amino acids. The CDR3 loop is CASSLDREKLFF. Here the CDR3 DNA reads TGTGCCAGCAGCCTGGATAGGGAAAAACTGTTTTTT.

This clonotype has a count of ten or more. The chain is built from TRBV7-2 and TRBJ2-7, with D tentatively TRBD2 (5 bases). Germline V gene data show CDR1 as SGHTA and CDR2 as FQGNSA. The CDR3 is 13 residues long. V shed 0 bases and J shed 5 bases, with 8 bases lying between them. This CDR3 reads CASSLAWRDEQYF. CDR3 bases: TGTGCCAGCAGCTTAGCTTGGCGGGACGAGCAGTACTTC. The complete variable domain, with remaining parts taken from reference TRBV7-2 and TRBJ2-7, reads GAGVSQSPSNKVTEKGKDVELRCDPISGHTALYWYRQSLGQGLEFLIYFQGNSAPDKSGLPSDRFSAERTGGSVSTLTIQRTQQEDSAVYLCASSLAWRDEQYFGPGTRLTVT.

This clonotype was found many times. The chain has TRBV28 and TRBJ2-1; 10 nucleotides match TRBD1. The CDR3 extends over 15 amino acids. J was trimmed by 9 bases and V by 6 bases; bases with no gene match: 11. Germline lookup yields CDR1 MDHEN and CDR2 SYDVKM. The CDR3 nucleotides read TGTGCCAGCAGCCCACCCGGGACAGGGGATGCTGAGCAGTTCTTC. This gives the protein CASSPPGTGDAEQFF.

The CDR3 loop is CASSTRDGTTYEQYF. CDR3 in DNA: TGTGCCAGCAGTACTCGGGACGGGACTACCTACGAGCAGTACTTC. The genes are TRBV2 and TRBJ2-7, with TRBD2 matching 7 bases. This CDR3 is 15 amino acids long. With V trimmed by 5 bases and J by 2 bases, 9 bases remained unmatched. CDR1 and CDR2 (germline): SNHLY, FYNNEI.

This clonotype was picked up many times. The chain recombines TRBV20-1 with TRBJ1-2, with D perhaps TRBD1 (6 bases). This CDR3 has 12 residues. Germline CDR1 DFQATT, CDR2 SNEGSKA (reference sequence). Trimming cost V 6 bases and J 9 bases, with 17 bases left between them. The DNA of the CDR3 is TGCAGTGCAACACGTGGGGGGCGTCGCTACACCTTC. It translates to CSATRGGRRYTF.

The rearrangement uses TRBV19 and TRBJ2-1; a weak D match, TRBD1 (6 bases). CDR1 and CDR2 from the germline V gene are LNHDA and SQIVND (reference sequence). Trimming took 11 bases from V and 9 from J, leaving 17 bases between them. The CDR3 consists of 12 residues. CDR3 sequence (DNA): TGTGCCTCCTCTGGGACCAGGGGTGAGCAGTTCTTC. It is translated as CASSGTRGEQFF.